A selection of T cell receptor beta chains follows, all from one sample in a study of blood T cell repertoires in COVID-19. TCRdb's copy holds only in-frame clones and misses some; the assay was immunoSEQ multiplex PCR. In the table there are approximately 190,000 clones, under 85% of which are singletons. Material for sequencing was peripheral blood. The receptors stem from a woman in her 40s with acute or convalescent COVID-19. CDR3s include the opening cysteine and the closing phenylalanine or tryptophan. D genes are given only for firm matches. Expanded clones get a size class; other rows say once, few or many, or leave the size out.

TRBJ1-5,TRBD1,.,TRBV6-5,TGTGCCAGCAGTTACCGGACAGGGGGCTTCGAGCCCCAGCATTTT,CASSYRTGGFEPQHF
TRBJ2-5,.,.,TRBV5-1,TGCGCCAGCACCTCACAGGGTCGTCAAGAGACCCAGTACTTC,CASTSQGRQETQYF
TRBJ1-1,.,once,TRBV9,TGTGCCAGCAGCGTTACGGGGAGGTCTGAAGCTTTCTTT,CASSVTGRSEAFF
TRBJ2-3,TRBD2,.,TRBV16,TGTGCCAGCAGCCAAGTCTGGCAGCGGGGGGGCCGTGACACGCAGTATTTT,CASSQVWQRGGRDTQYF
TRBJ2-2,TRBD2,.,TRBV28,TGTGCCAGCAAGCGGGAGGGCACCGGGGAGCTGTTTTTT,CASKREGTGELFF
TRBJ1-1,TRBD1,few,TRBV6-6,TGTGCCAGCAGTTACCCAGGGACAGGGAAAGAGTCTGAAGCTTTCTTT,CASSYPGTGKESEAFF
TRBJ2-5,.,.,TRBV28,TGTGCCAGCAGTTTTGGGACTGCAGGGTACTTC,CASSFGTAGYF
TRBJ1-2,TRBD1,.,TRBV28,TGTGCCAGCAGTTTGGGGACAGAGAACTATGGCTACACCTTC,CASSLGTENYGYTF
TRBJ1-5,.,.,TRBV6-1,TGTGCCAGCAGTGAAAAGCCAGGGAATCAGCCCCAGCATTTT,CASSEKPGNQPQHF
TRBJ1-5,TRBD1,.,TRBV29-1,TGCAGCGTGGCCCAGACAGGGAAGGAGCAGCCCCAGCATTTT,CSVAQTGKEQPQHF
TRBJ2-1,.,.,TRBV3-1/TRBV3-2,TGTGCCAGCAGCCAAGACTGGCGGGACCACAATGAGCAGTTCTTC,CASSQDWRDHNEQFF
TRBJ1-2,.,.,TRBV6-5,TGTGCCAGCAGTGACTCATCGGGGTATGGCTACACCTTC,CASSDSSGYGYTF
TRBJ2-3,.,.,TRBV5-1,TGCGCCAGCAGCCTTAGCGGCCTAAGCACAGATACGCAGTATTTT,CASSLSGLSTDTQYF
TRBJ1-2,TRBD1,.,TRBV18,TGTGCCAGCTCACCCTCGGGACAGGGGGCAGCGGGCTACACCTTC,CASSPSGQGAAGYTF
TRBJ1-4,.,once,TRBV6-5,TGTGCCAGCAGTTACTCTGTGAGTGAAAAACTGTTTTTT,CASSYSVSEKLFF
TRBJ1-2,.,.,TRBV2,TGTGCCAGCACCTTCTCGGACTATGGCTACACCTTC,CASTFSDYGYTF
TRBJ1-6,.,once,TRBV6-5,TGTGCCAGCAGGGACACCTATAATTCACCCCTCCACTTT,CASRDTYNSPLHF
TRBJ1-1,.,.,TRBV30,TGTGCCTGGAGTGTACTGACTGAAGCTTTCTTT,CAWSVLTEAFF
TRBJ2-4,.,.,TRBV6-1,TGTGCCAGCAGCCCCCCCCCGGGAAACATTCAGTACTTC,CASSPPPGNIQYF
TRBJ2-7,.,.,TRBV27,TGTGCCAGCAGTCGGGAGGGACAGCTCGCCTACGAGCAGTACTTC,CASSREGQLAYEQYF
TRBJ2-1,TRBD2,.,TRBV10-2,TGCGCCAGCAGCCGACTAGCGGGAGCAAATGAGCAGTTCTTC,CASSRLAGANEQFF
TRBJ1-4,.,once,TRBV24-1,TGTGCCACCAGTGATAGTCGAGCCCAGGATAATGAAAAACTGTTTTTT,CATSDSRAQDNEKLFF
TRBJ1-2,.,.,TRBV19,TGTGCCAGTAGTACAGGCTATGGCTACACCTTC,CASSTGYGYTF
TRBJ1-2,.,once,TRBV5-4,TGTGCCAGCAGCTTCTGGGGAGTCTCGGAGGGCTACACCTTC,CASSFWGVSEGYTF
TRBJ2-7,.,once,TRBV18,TGTGCCAGCTCACCCCCGACTTCTTTCTACGAGCAGTACTTC,CASSPPTSFYEQYF
TRBJ1-2,.,.,TRBV11-2,TGTGCCAGCAACTATTTTGGTATAAACTATGGCTACACCTTC,CASNYFGINYGYTF
TRBJ2-7,TRBD2,.,TRBV13,TGTGCCAGCAGCTTATTTCCCGCGGGACTAGCGGGCTTCGGGGCCTACGAGCAGTACTTC,CASSLFPAGLAGFGAYEQYF
TRBJ2-3,TRBD1,few,TRBV7-9,TGTGCCAGCAGCCCTAGGACAGGGTTATTTTCAGATACGCAGTATTTT,CASSPRTGLFSDTQYF
TRBJ1-1,.,.,TRBV10-1,TGCGCCAGCAGTATAGGGATTGGGGCAGAAGCTTTCTTT,CASSIGIGAEAFF
TRBJ1-5,.,.,TRBV6-2/TRBV6-3,TGTGCCAGCAGTTACTCGCTGCGGGTTGGTCAGCCCCAGCATTTT,CASSYSLRVGQPQHF
TRBJ1-6,.,once,TRBV5-1,TGCGCCAGCAGCTCCGCGACCGTAACGGGGGGGGATTCACCCCTCCACTTT,CASSSATVTGGDSPLHF
TRBJ2-1,.,.,TRBV2,TGTGCCAGCAGTGAGCCCCTGGGAGTGCTTGTGTTGTTCTTC,CASSEPLGVLVLFF
TRBJ2-4,.,.,TRBV5-6,TGTGCCAGCAGCTTCCTGGACAGTCTAGCCAAAAACATTCAGTACTTC,CASSFLDSLAKNIQYF
TRBJ1-1,.,few,TRBV7-6,TGTGCCAGCAGCTTAAAAGATTCTACGGAAGCTTTCTTT,CASSLKDSTEAFF
TRBJ1-2,TRBD1,.,TRBV6-1,TGTGCCAGCAGTAGCGGACAGGGTAACTATGGCTACACCTTC,CASSSGQGNYGYTF
TRBJ2-2,.,.,TRBV6-4,TGTGCCAGCAGTGACCGGGGAGGGGAGCTGTTTTTT,CASSDRGGELFF
TRBJ1-2,.,.,TRBV7-3,TGTGCCAGCAGCCCCAATGGCGGTGCAGACGGCTACACCTTC,CASSPNGGADGYTF
TRBJ1-6,.,.,TRBV7-8,TGTGCCAGCAGCCCGCGCGGGGGCTGGTCACCCCTCCACTTT,CASSPRGGWSPLHF
TRBJ1-4,TRBD1,.,TRBV13,TGTGCCAGCAGCTCACCGGACAGGGCTAATGAAAAACTGTTTTTT,CASSSPDRANEKLFF
TRBJ2-1,.,once,TRBV18,TGTGCCAGCTCACCACCGGCGGGGGCCGCCAATGAGCAGTTCTTC,CASSPPAGAANEQFF
TRBJ2-2,.,.,TRBV2,TGTGCCAGCAGTTGGGACAGGACTAGTCCCGGGGAGCTGTTTTTT,CASSWDRTSPGELFF
TRBJ1-4,TRBD1,once,TRBV28,TGTGCCAGCAGTTCCATTCAGGGACAGCCCAATGAAAAACTGTTTTTT,CASSSIQGQPNEKLFF
TRBJ2-3,TRBD2,once,TRBV6-5,TGTGCCAGCAGTAGAGGCGGGGGAGTTGACACGCAGTATTTT,CASSRGGGVDTQYF